This TCR beta chain was obtained from a study of human T cells and chemical hapten exposure. The study used a library that attached unique molecular identifiers to individual cDNA molecules. TCRdb reprocessed the RACE reads via MiXCR and lists one record per CDR3 protein. This sample has under 85,000 distinct CDR3 sequences, with under 13% found just once. The CDR3 consists of 11 residues. CDR1 is SEHNR, CDR2 FQNEAQ, per germline (reference sequence). There are many counts of this clonotype. One end of the junction varies from germline; a read error may be responsible. This sample's time point: patch test 2, 6 weeks after DPC sensitization. Treatment given: therapeutic diphenylcyclopropenone sensitization with weekly scalp DPC.

The J gene is TRBJ1-1, the V gene TRBV7-9, with D uncertain. The sequences come from whole blood, collected in connection with sensitization to the hapten diphenylcyclopropenone (DPC). This sequence was found in a woman aged 45-65 years with alopecia areata. Some clones in this sample may be carry-over from other donors' samples. CDR3 amino acids: CASSLGTEAFF. CDR3 DNA sequence: TGTGCCAGCAGTTTAGGCACTGAAGCTTTCTTT.